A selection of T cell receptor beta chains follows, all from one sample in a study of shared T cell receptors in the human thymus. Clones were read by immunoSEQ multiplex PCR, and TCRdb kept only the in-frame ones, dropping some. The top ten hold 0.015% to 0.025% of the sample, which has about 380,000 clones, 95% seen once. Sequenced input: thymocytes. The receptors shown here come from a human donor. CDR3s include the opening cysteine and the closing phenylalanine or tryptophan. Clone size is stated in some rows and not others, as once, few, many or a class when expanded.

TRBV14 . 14 CASSQRDTSYEQYF
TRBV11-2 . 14 CASSSWTSGYEQYF
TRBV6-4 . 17 CASSGNGRQGPNNEQFF
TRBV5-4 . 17 CASSLDGGSSGANVLTF
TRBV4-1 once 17 CASSQMGPGLADLSQYF
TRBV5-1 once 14 CASSLAAGGHEQYF
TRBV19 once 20 CASSIWRTGGVERETDTQYF
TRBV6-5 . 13 CASSPLGSGELFF
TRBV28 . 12 CASSLLAGPQFF
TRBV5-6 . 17 CASSSSGGKNLYNEQFF
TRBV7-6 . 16 CASSQNRDLGANEQFF
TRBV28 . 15 CASSCRTGLACEQYF
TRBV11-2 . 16 CASSSITGQCYYEQYF
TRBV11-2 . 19 CASSSSFGTSLRWAYEQYF
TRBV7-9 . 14 CASSFRTGPETQYF
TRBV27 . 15 CASSPHSDTRKGLFF
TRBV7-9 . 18 CASSLRPRAGGPVDTQYF
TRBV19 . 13 CASKGADSYEQYF
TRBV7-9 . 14 CASSFDREAGELFF
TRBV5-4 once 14 CASSLNFRGDEQYF
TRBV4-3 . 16 CASSQELRTGGAEAFF
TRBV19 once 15 CASSIYRGSTYEQYF
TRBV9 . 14 CASSADSGRTEAFF
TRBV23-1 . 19 CASSPPGTGHAGGGYGYTF
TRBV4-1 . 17 CASSQIGQGRSRSEAFF
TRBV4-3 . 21 CASSQDRPVKSGGRSTDTQYF
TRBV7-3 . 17 CASSLRGGDRMNTEAFF
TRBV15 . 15 CATSRGLAGSDTQYF
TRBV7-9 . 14 CATHPRGDYNEQFF
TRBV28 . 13 CASTQGGSNEQFF
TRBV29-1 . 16 CSVALPASGSGNEQFF
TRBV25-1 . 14 CASSESGGPGELFF
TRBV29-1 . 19 CSVEDGLSGGPANTGELFF
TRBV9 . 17 CASSLRTESSGANVLTF
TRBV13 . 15 CASSSGRLNTGELFF
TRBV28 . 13 CASSARANYEQYF
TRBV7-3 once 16 CASSLGDRATRDGYTF
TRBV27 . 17 CASTVTFLAGGPSEQFF
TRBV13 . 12 CASSSPHTEAFF
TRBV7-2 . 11 CASSLMAEQFF
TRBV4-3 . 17 CASSHHRDRDRHSEAFF
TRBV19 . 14 CASSPAPGTDTQYF
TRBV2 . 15 CASQTGTSGTYEQYF
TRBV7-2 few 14 CASSLSPGSHEQYF
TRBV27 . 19 CASSFNKKRTGEANYGYTF
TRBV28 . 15 CASRQKGQGVSEAFF
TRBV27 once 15 CASTGGTGSTGTQYF
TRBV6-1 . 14 CASSQDRSYNEQFF
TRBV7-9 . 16 CASSLTSDRVFEKLFF
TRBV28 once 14 CASSRGPLMNEQFF
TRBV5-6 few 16 CASSFSAGANTGELFF
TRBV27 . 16 CASSWVRGLVHYEQYF
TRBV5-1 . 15 CASSLVYQWGDTQYF
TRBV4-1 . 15 CASSQDGTRLYGYTF
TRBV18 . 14 CASSMDRVKNIQYF
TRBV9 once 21 CASSVEDRWTGQGFSGAEAFF
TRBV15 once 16 CATSRGADISNQPQHF
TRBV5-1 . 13 CASAPRGAYEQYF
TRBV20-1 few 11 CSAPLITEAFF